This T cell receptor (beta chain) stems from a study of T cell responses to AZD1222 COVID-19 vaccine. Both about-4-week and about-12-week second-dose recipients were combined. The data were produced by immunoSEQ multiplex PCR, yet TCRdb's version contains in-frame clones alone and is incomplete. The sample carries tens of thousands of clones, roughly 84% recorded once. Germline V gene lookup returns CDR1 MNHEY and CDR2 SMNVEV (reference sequence). The CDR3 sequence is 16 residues long. The V end lost 6 bases, the J end lost 0 bases, and 15 bases lay between the germline ends. On this clone: Its specificity is unknown.

Broader study findings: Baseline serology detected seropositivity in only five or six AZD1222 recipients. Among vaccine-associated CD4 TCRs, coverage spanned spike, with dominance at 160-218 and 743-854. Close to half of spike-specific TCRs reportedly recognize unmutated variant regions.

The clonotype comes from an adult who received the AZD1222 COVID-19 vaccine. The rearrangement links TRBV27 to TRBJ1-5; TRBD1 might be the D (5 bases). Sequences were derived from peripheral blood, sampled 28 days after the second AZD1222 dose. DNA of the CDR3: TGTGCCAGCAGGGTCGGGGGTTCCTATAGCAATCAGCCCCAGCATTTT. It encodes CASRVGGSYSNQPQHF.